This TCR beta chain was retrieved from a study of CD8 T cells in Susac syndrome. RNA in amounts of roughly 0.5 to 1 ug was reverse transcribed with random hexamers. The immunoSEQ assay covered 54 Vbeta and 13 Jbeta segments for CDR3. TCRdb called the immunoSEQ multiplex PCR reads again in MiXCR, with one record for every CDR3 protein. The data hold around 80,000 distinct CDR3 sequences, with roughly 92% observed a single time. CDR3 length: 19 amino acids. Trimming cost V 5 bases and J 5 bases, with 25 bases left between them. Germline CDR1 reads MGHDK; CDR2 reads SYGVNS. The receptor's source is a human donor with Susac syndrome. The rearrangement uses TRBV25-1 and TRBJ2-6, with D tentatively TRBD1 (5 bases). The specimen sequenced was CD8+ T cells from PBMCs. CDR3 in DNA: TGTGCCAGCAGTTTAAAGGAAGAACTGGACAAAAGTCGGGCCAACGTCCTGACTTTC. Translation gives CASSLKEELDKSRANVLTF.